The 28 T cell receptor beta chains below come from one sample, sequenced in a study of cytomegalovirus exposure and HLA in healthy donors (dated by TCRdb to the late 2010s). The library was produced with the immunoSEQ multiplex PCR assay. A mixture of 60 forward primers for TCR Vbeta segments and 13 reverse primers for TCR Jbeta segments was used in the multiplex PCR. The clones in this table, taken by TCRdb from immuneACCESS, are in-frame only. Not every clone is retained; where verified, under half of the shortfall comes from an unresolved V gene, and the cause of the rest is unknown. The data table for this sample lists around 120,000 clones. The ten most abundant clones make up around 0.59% of the sample. Sequencing used PBMCs. These receptors all stem from a man in his fifties in good health and CMV-seronegative.

The chain employs TRBV5-1 and TRBJ1-4; a weak D match, TRBD1 (6 bases). The germline V and J ends were trimmed by 0 bases and 8 bases, with 17 bases remaining between them. Germline CDR1 SGHRS, CDR2 YFSETQ. The CDR3 has 16 amino acids. CDR3 bases: TGCGCCAGCAGCTTGGCCCCGGGACAAAGGACGGAAAAACTGTTTTTT. Residues: CASSLAPGQRTEKLFF.

The chain has TRBV19 and TRBJ2-7, with D possibly matching TRBD2 (5 bases). The ends were cut back, 5 bases at V and 0 bases at J, with 14 bases in the middle. The length of the CDR3 is 15 residues. The germline CDR1 and CDR2 sequences are LNHDA and SQIVND (reference sequence). CDR3 sequence reads: CASSSEVQTSYEQYF. Written as DNA, the CDR3 is TGTGCCAGTAGTTCGGAGGTCCAGACCTCCTACGAGCAGTACTTC.

The J gene is TRBJ2-6, the V gene TRBV7-2; D is ambiguous. The CDR3 contains 17 residues. Germline loops: CDR1 SGHTA, CDR2 FQGNSA. Trimming removed 2 bases from V and 0 bases from J, with 11 bases in between. CDR3 nucleotides: TGTGCCAGCAGCTTAACGGTTCTGAGCTCTGGGGCCAACGTCCTGACTTTC. Protein: CASSLTVLSSGANVLTF.

V is TRBV20-1 and J is TRBJ1-1; 8 bases fit TRBD1. The CDR3 is made up of 11 amino acids. The V and J ends lost 6 bases and 11 bases, in that order; junction bases with no gene match: 8. Germline V gives CDR1 DFQATT, CDR2 SNEGSKA (reference sequence). The CDR3: CSAKAGGSAFF. The CDR3 nucleotides are TGCAGTGCCAAAGCAGGGGGCAGTGCTTTCTTT.

The chain couples TRBV7-9 to TRBJ1-1, with D unclear. The CDR3 length is 13 residues. V lost 1 base, J lost 11 bases, and 14 bases lay in between. CDR1 SEHNR and CDR2 FQNEAQ come from the germline V gene (reference sequence). CDR3 nucleotides: TGTGCCAGCAGCTTAGATAGCGGGTCCTGGGCTTTCTTT. This encodes CASSLDSGSWAFF.

Here the CDR3 DNA reads TGTGCCAGCAGCTTAAGCAGGGAGAACACTGAAGCTTTCTTT. Translating it yields CASSLSRENTEAFF. The chain employs TRBV7-2 and TRBJ1-1; weak D call: TRBD1 (5 bases). The CDR3 has 14 residues. CDR1 and CDR2 from the germline V gene are SGHTA and FQGNSA. Trimming shortened V by 2 bases and J by 1 base, and 8 bases separated the two germline ends. The full variable domain, rest sourced from reference TRBV7-2 and TRBJ1-1, is GAGVSQSPSNKVTEKGKDVELRCDPISGHTALYWYRQSLGQGLEFLIYFQGNSAPDKSGLPSDRFSAERTGGSVSTLTIQRTQQEDSAVYLCASSLSRENTEAFFGQGTRLTVV.

The rearrangement uses TRBV6-6 and TRBJ1-2; 7 nucleotides match TRBD1. Germline trimming cut 7 bases from V and 4 bases from J; bases unmatched to any gene: 6. Germline V gene lookup returns CDR1 MNHNY and CDR2 SVGAGI (reference sequence). CDR3 size: 13 residues. CDR3 amino acids: CASTMGQSYGYTF. CDR3 DNA sequence: TGTGCCAGCACTATGGGACAGAGCTATGGCTACACCTTC.

The chain carries TRBV5-1 and TRBJ1-1; D is uncertain. V was trimmed by 4 bases and J by 0 bases, leaving 10 bases between them. Looked up from germline, CDR1 is SGHRS and CDR2 is YFSETQ. This CDR3 contains 14 residues. For the CDR3, the DNA is TGCGCCAGCAGCGGCGGAGGTATGAACACTGAAGCTTTCTTT. Protein product: CASSGGGMNTEAFF.

This chain uses TRBV7-8 with TRBJ2-2, with 7 bases that match TRBD1. Germline V CDR1 and CDR2: SGHVS, FQNEAQ. The CDR3 contains 16 residues. V was clipped by 4 bases and J by 4 bases; unmatched bases: 9. CDR3 amino acids: CASSSGTGTVTGELFF. The CDR3 nucleotides read TGTGCCAGCAGCTCCGGAACCGGGACAGTCACCGGGGAGCTGTTTTTT.

The chain is built from TRBV7-2 and TRBJ2-1; possibly TRBD2 for D (6 bases). CDR3 length: 15 residues. Germline CDR1 reads SGHTA; CDR2 reads FQGNSA. V lost 4 bases and J 9 bases, leaving 19 bases between the germline ends. The CDR3 DNA reads TGTGCCAGCAGCTCACGGCGGGTCGGGAGCATTGAGCAGTTCTTC. It is translated as CASSSRRVGSIEQFF.

This rearrangement joins TRBV5-1 to TRBJ2-6; D not resolved. V lost 1 base to trimming and J lost 0 bases, with 11 bases between them. CDR1 is SGHRS, CDR2 YFSETQ, per germline. The CDR3 is made up of 17 amino acids. CDR3: CASSLLRPTSGANVLTF. Here the CDR3 DNA reads TGCGCCAGCAGCTTGTTGCGGCCAACCTCTGGGGCCAACGTCCTGACTTTC.

The chain employs TRBV7-9 and TRBJ2-1, with 8 bases fitting TRBD2. V lost 1 base, J lost 3 bases, and 2 bases stayed unmatched. The CDR3 has 15 residues. CDR1 is SEHNR and CDR2 is FQNEAQ in the germline V gene (reference sequence). Written as DNA, the CDR3 is TGTGCCAGCAGCTTAGTACTAGCGGACTACAATGAGCAGTTCTTC. Amino acid sequence: CASSLVLADYNEQFF.

The chain is built from TRBV2 and TRBJ2-7; no clear D gene. V shed 2 bases and J shed 4 bases, with 15 bases lying between them. This CDR3 spans 15 amino acids. CDR1 is SNHLY, CDR2 FYNNEI, per germline. CDR3 DNA sequence: TGTGCCAGCAGTGAATTGCAGGCCGATCTATACGAGCAGTACTTC. Translated, it gives CASSELQADLYEQYF.

The rearrangement joins TRBV18 to TRBJ1-1; 7 bases align to TRBD1. Per germline, CDR1 KGHSH and CDR2 LQKENI. The CDR3 is made up of 15 amino acids. V lost 5 bases, J lost 0 bases, and 6 bases stayed unmatched. The CDR3 region has the DNA TGTGCCAGCTCAACCGGGACAGCAATGAACACTGAAGCTTTCTTT. Its translation is CASSTGTAMNTEAFF.

The gene calls are TRBV5-4 and TRBJ2-1; TRBD2 matches at 7 bases. V lost 8 bases, J lost 1 base, and 6 bases stayed unmatched. CDR1 is SGHNT and CDR2 is YYREEE in the germline V gene (reference sequence). The length of the CDR3 is 14 residues. The CDR3 is CASGPGGSYNEQFF. The CDR3 DNA reads as TGTGCCAGTGGGCCGGGAGGTTCCTACAATGAGCAGTTCTTC.

The J gene is TRBJ2-7, the V gene TRBV7-2, with TRBD2 matching over 9 bases. V lost 5 bases, J lost 0 bases, and 5 bases stayed unmatched. Per the germline V gene, CDR1 is SGHTA and CDR2 is FQGNSA. This CDR3 has 15 residues. DNA for the CDR3: TGTGCCAGCAGCCGCGGCGGGGGGGCCTCCTACGAGCAGTACTTC. This encodes CASSRGGGASYEQYF.

The rearrangement links TRBV7-8 to TRBJ1-3; a possible D gene is TRBD1 (6 bases). Germline V gene sequence: CDR1 SGHVS, CDR2 FQNEAQ. Trimming left V 2 bases short and J 1 base short, with 15 bases between. This CDR3 is 17 amino acids long. CDR3 loop: CASSLPGQTISGNTIYF. CDR3 nucleotides: TGTGCCAGCAGCTTACCAGGACAGACGATATCTGGAAACACCATATATTTT.

The chain combines TRBV6-1 with TRBJ2-1; 14 bases are shared with TRBD2. The CDR3 covers 18 residues. Unmatched junction bases numbered 10, after V lost 4 bases and J lost 5 bases. In germline, CDR1 is MNHNS, CDR2 SASEGT. CDR3 amino acids: CASSAWTSGRSRDNEQFF. Here the CDR3 DNA reads TGTGCCAGCAGTGCCTGGACTAGCGGGAGGTCGAGGGACAATGAGCAGTTCTTC.

The V and J genes are TRBV15 and TRBJ1-1, with D possibly matching TRBD1 (5 bases). Germline CDR1 reads LNHNV; CDR2 reads YYDKDF (reference sequence). The CDR3 is 15 residues long. The V and J ends lost 4 bases and 6 bases respectively, with 18 bases between them. CDR3: CATSKGLKGRPEAFF. The CDR3 region has the DNA TGTGCCACCAGCAAAGGGTTAAAGGGGCGGCCTGAAGCTTTCTTT.

J is TRBJ2-5 and V is TRBV14; 11 positions agree with TRBD2. V lost 4 bases and J lost 2; bases outside the gene matches: 6. Germline V lookup: CDR1 SGHDN, CDR2 FVKESK. The CDR3 length is 16 residues. The CDR3 region has the DNA TGTGCCAGCAGCCTCCGACTAGCGGGGAAACAAGAGACCCAGTACTTC. It codes for CASSLRLAGKQETQYF.

J is TRBJ2-7 and V is TRBV18; no clear D gene. Trimming pared 1 base from V and 3 bases from J, leaving 10 bases between. The CDR3 runs 14 residues. Per the germline V gene, CDR1 is KGHSH and CDR2 is LQKENI. CDR3 residues: CASSPLPENYEQYF. Here the CDR3 DNA reads TGTGCCAGCTCACCACTCCCTGAGAACTACGAGCAGTACTTC.

This chain links TRBV27 with TRBJ2-7; TRBD2 aligns across 7 bases. The ends lost 3 bases at V and 1 base at J; junction bases unmatched: 6. The germline V gene encodes CDR1 MNHEY and CDR2 SMNVEV (reference sequence). The CDR3 covers 15 residues. This chain's CDR3 is CASSFGAGASYEQYF. CDR3 nucleotides: TGTGCCAGCAGTTTCGGGGCGGGAGCTTCCTACGAGCAGTACTTC.

The V and J genes are TRBV27 and TRBJ2-5; tentatively, D is TRBD1 (6 bases). CDR3 length equals 16 residues. CDR1 and CDR2 from the germline V gene are MNHEY and SMNVEV (reference sequence). V shed 5 bases and J shed 5 bases, with 21 bases lying between them. CDR3 protein: CASSPRDIGIGETQYF. The CDR3 DNA reads TGTGCCAGCAGTCCCCGGGACATAGGAATTGGGGAGACCCAGTACTTC.

On this clone itself: This CDR3 is also generated by other DNA sequences in the sample. The chain couples TRBV7-9 to TRBJ1-5, with unresolved D. The length of the CDR3 is 12 residues. V was cut by 4 bases and J by 6 bases, with 7 bases left in between. CDR1 is SEHNR, CDR2 FQNEAQ, per germline (reference sequence). The CDR3, as DNA: TGTGCCAGCAGCTACAGCGGTCAGCCCCAGCATTTT. It yields the protein CASSYSGQPQHF. Using reference TRBV7-9 and TRBJ1-5 for the parts outside the CDR3, the full variable domain is DTGVSQNPRHKITKRGQNVTFRCDPISEHNRLYWYRQTLGQGPEFLTYFQNEAQLEKSRLLSDRFSAERPKGSFSTLEIQRTEQGDSAMYLCASSYSGQPQHFGDGTRLSIL.

The J gene is TRBJ2-1, the V gene TRBV7-2; D gene uncertain. Germline V gene lookup returns CDR1 SGHTA and CDR2 FQGNSA. Trimming removed 1 base from V and 2 bases from J, with 12 bases in between. The CDR3 sequence is 16 residues long. CDR3: CASSLVRQNTYNEQFF. DNA of the CDR3: TGTGCCAGCAGCTTAGTCCGTCAGAACACCTACAATGAGCAGTTCTTC.

This chain joins TRBV29-1 and TRBJ2-7; D not certain. Trimming removed 4 bases from V and 2 bases from J, with 9 bases in between. Germline assignment: CDR1 SQVTM and CDR2 ANQGSEA. There are 12 residues in the CDR3. The CDR3 DNA reads as TGCAGCGTTGCTGGCACTACCTACGAGCAGTACTTC. Residues: CSVAGTTYEQYF.

The chain employs TRBV9 and TRBJ2-4; D is unclear. Germline CDR1 and CDR2: SGDLS and YYNGEE. Trimming left V 0 bases short and J 0 bases short, with 7 bases between. The CDR3 covers 15 residues. The CDR3 nucleotides are TGTGCCAGCAGCGTAGCGGGTCTAGCCAAAAACATTCAGTACTTC. It specifies CASSVAGLAKNIQYF.

The chain employs TRBV6-6 and TRBJ2-7; TRBD1 matches at 10 bases. J was trimmed by 2 bases and V by 2 bases; bases with no gene match: 6. From germline, CDR1 is MNHNY and CDR2 SVGAGI (reference sequence). The CDR3 runs 16 residues. CDR3 residues: CASSYPGDRGTYEQYF. In DNA form, the CDR3 reads TGTGCCAGCAGTTACCCAGGGGACAGGGGAACCTACGAGCAGTACTTC.